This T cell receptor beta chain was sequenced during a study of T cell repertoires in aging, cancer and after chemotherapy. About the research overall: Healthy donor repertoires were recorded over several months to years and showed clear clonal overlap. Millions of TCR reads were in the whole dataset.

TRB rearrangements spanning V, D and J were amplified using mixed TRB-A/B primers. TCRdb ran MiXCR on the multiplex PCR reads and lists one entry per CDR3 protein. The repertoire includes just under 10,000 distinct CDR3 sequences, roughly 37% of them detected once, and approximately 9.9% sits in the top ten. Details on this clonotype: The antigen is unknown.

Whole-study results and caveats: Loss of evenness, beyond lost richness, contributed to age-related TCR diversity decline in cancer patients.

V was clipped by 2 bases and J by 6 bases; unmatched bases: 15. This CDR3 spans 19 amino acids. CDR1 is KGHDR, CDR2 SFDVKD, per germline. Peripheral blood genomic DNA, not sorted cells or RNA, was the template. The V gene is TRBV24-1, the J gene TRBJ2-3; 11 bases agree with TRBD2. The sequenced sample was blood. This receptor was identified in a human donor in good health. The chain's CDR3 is CATSDSLAGGPKGRDTQYF. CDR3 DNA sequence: TGTGCCACCAGTGATTCATTAGCGGGAGGGCCAAAAGGGAGGGATACGCAGTATTTT.